What follows are 26 T cell receptor beta chains derived from one specimen sequenced in a study of beta chain features in type 1 diabetes. Study-level findings and limits: The study found moderately but significantly shorter TCRB CDR3s in all four CD4+ subsets of Type 1 diabetes patients.

Their specific antigens are unknown. Sequenced material consisted of expressed TCRB transcripts (all of the isolated RNA was reverse transcribed). Libraries were prepared by immunoSEQ multiplex PCR; TCRdb keeps only in-frame clonotypes and omits some of them. Among 600,000 to 700,000 clones listed, about an eighth were seen once. The sample taken for sequencing was naive CD4+ T cells from blood. These receptors originate from a man between 25 and 39 years old with type 1 diabetes.

This clone was recorded a few times. The rearrangement uses TRBV5-1 and TRBJ2-4; 7 bases line up with TRBD1. CDR3 length: 13 residues. CDR1 and CDR2 from the germline V gene are SGHRS and YFSETQ. The V segment lost 4 bases and the J segment 8 bases; nucleotides outside the gene matches: 6. This CDR3 reads CASSAQGTDIQYF. The CDR3 bases are TGCGCCAGCAGCGCACAGGGGACGGACATTCAGTACTTC.

The V and J genes are TRBV28 and TRBJ2-2; the match to TRBD2 covers 8 bases. V gave up 4 bases and J gave up 7 bases; unmatched junction bases: 26. This CDR3 contains 21 residues. CDR1 and CDR2 (germline): MDHEN, SYDVKM. DNA of the CDR3: TGTGCCAGCAGTTCGGCGGTAGCGGGGTTAGTTTTCTCGACCTCAGGCGGGGAGCTGTTTTTT. Translated: CASSSAVAGLVFSTSGGELFF.

V is TRBV7-2 and J is TRBJ1-6, with D tentatively TRBD1 (5 bases). The CDR3 consists of 14 residues. Trimming pared 1 base from V and 13 bases from J, leaving 14 bases between. The germline V gene encodes CDR1 SGHTA and CDR2 FQGNSA. The CDR3 coding sequence is TGTGCCAGCAGCTTAGGTTCTGCAGGGAGTCCCCTCCACTTT. Its protein product is CASSLGSAGSPLHF.

This clone was seen a few times. V and J are TRBV5-8 and TRBJ2-1; D could derive from TRBD1 or TRBD2 (5 bases each). This CDR3 has 16 residues. Germline-derived CDR1 and CDR2 are SGHTS and YDEGEE. V dropped 1 base and J dropped 10 bases, with 21 bases sitting between them. Here the CDR3 DNA reads TGTGCCAGCAGCTTGAGGGGTTCGCTAGCCCCCCGGGAGCAGTTCTTC. It translates to CASSLRGSLAPREQFF.

The genes are TRBV19 and TRBJ2-7; D is possibly TRBD2 (6 bases). Trimming removed 1 base from V and 4 bases from J, with 8 bases in between. The CDR3 runs to 13 residues. The germline V gene has CDR1 LNHDA and CDR2 SQIVND (reference sequence). The CDR3 DNA sequence: TGTGCCAGTAGTATAGCTAGCGAGTACGAGCAGTACTTC. It specifies CASSIASEYEQYF.

J is TRBJ2-7 and V is TRBV28; the D gene is possibly TRBD1 (6 bases). This CDR3 spans 18 amino acids. Deletions cut 3 bases from V and 0 bases from J, with 21 bases between. Germline lookup yields CDR1 MDHEN and CDR2 SYDVKM. The CDR3 is CASSFDRILSNLSYEQYF. The CDR3, as DNA: TGTGCCAGCAGTTTTGACAGGATTCTTTCCAACCTCTCCTACGAGCAGTACTTC.

Note on this clone: Other DNA sequences in the same sample also yield this CDR3. The V gene is TRBV27, the J gene TRBJ2-7, with 10 bases identical to TRBD1. The CDR3 contains 14 residues. Germline trimming cut 4 bases from V and 2 bases from J; bases unmatched to any gene: 2. CDR1 is MNHEY, CDR2 SMNVEV, per germline (reference sequence). CDR3 in amino acids: CASSSGQGAYEQYF. In nucleotides, the CDR3 is TGTGCCAGCAGTTCCGGACAGGGGGCCTACGAGCAGTACTTC.

The genes are TRBV5-1 and TRBJ2-3; 10 bases agree with TRBD2. This CDR3 has 15 amino acids. CDR1 is SGHRS, CDR2 YFSETQ, per germline. The junction had 9 bases not matched to a gene; V was cut back by 5 bases and J by 6 bases. The CDR3 DNA sequence: TGCGCCAGCAGAGCGGCTAGCGGGGGAGATGATACGCAGTATTTT. This translates into CASRAASGGDDTQYF.

The chain uses TRBV27 and TRBJ1-2; 11 nucleotides align to TRBD1. The V and J ends lost 5 bases and 7 bases, in that order; junction bases with no gene match: 12. CDR1 and CDR2 from the germline V gene are MNHEY and SMNVEV (reference sequence). This CDR3 has 16 residues. The CDR3 DNA reads TGTGCCAGCAGTCCCGGACAGGGGGCTGGATTGGGTGGCTACACCTTC. Protein sequence: CASSPGQGAGLGGYTF.

The table lists this clone with a few counts. This rearrangement joins TRBV28 to TRBJ1-2; possible D gene TRBD1, 5 bases. Between the trimmed V and J ends, which lost 6 bases and 1 base, there was a span of 9 bases. Germline lookup yields CDR1 MDHEN and CDR2 SYDVKM. There are 13 residues in the CDR3. This CDR3 is CASSRQSNYGYTF. In DNA, the CDR3 is TGTGCCAGCAGCCGACAGAGTAACTATGGCTACACCTTC.

This clone has just a few counts. This chain connects TRBV30 to TRBJ2-2; 7 bases line up with TRBD1. The CDR3 spans 13 residues. V shed 8 bases and J 5 bases; nucleotides not matched to a gene: 8. Germline loops: CDR1 GTSNPN, CDR2 SVGIG (reference sequence). In nucleotides, the CDR3 is TGTGCCCGCGACAGGGATGGGACCGGGGAGCTGTTTTTT. Its protein product is CARDRDGTGELFF.

This clone was recorded a few times. The J gene is TRBJ1-1, the V gene TRBV12-5; D gene uncertain. The CDR3 runs 12 residues. V shed 4 bases and J shed 10 bases, with 13 bases lying between them. The germline gives CDR1 LGHNT, CDR2 FRNRAP. CDR3: CASGSKLAGAFF. Here the CDR3 DNA reads TGTGCTAGTGGTTCTAAATTGGCGGGAGCTTTCTTT.

The J gene is TRBJ2-5, the V gene TRBV10-3; D tentatively fits TRBD1 or TRBD2 (6 bases each). With 4 bases removed from V and 5 bases from J, the gap between germline ends came to 14 bases. CDR3 length equals 14 residues. CDR1 and CDR2 from the germline V gene are ENHRY and SYGVKD. CDR3 sequence reads: CAISGGAEAETQYF. The CDR3 nucleotides are TGTGCCATCAGTGGGGGGGCGGAGGCGGAGACCCAGTACTTC.

The CDR3 loop is CASKLLRTDTQYF. For the CDR3, the DNA is TGTGCCAGCAAACTACTACGCACAGATACGCAGTATTTT. This chain joins TRBV13 and TRBJ2-3, with D hard to call. V was cut by 7 bases and J by 1 base, with 9 bases left in between. Per the germline V gene, CDR1 is PRHDT and CDR2 is FYEKMQ (reference sequence). The CDR3 runs 13 residues.

This clone has more than one count but fewer than ten. The V and J genes are TRBV5-6 and TRBJ2-7, with D possibly TRBD2 on 5 matching bases. Trimming shortened V by 2 bases and J by 4 bases, and 16 bases separated the two germline ends. This CDR3 comprises 15 residues. Per the germline V gene, CDR1 is SGHDT and CDR2 is YYEEEE. Written as DNA, the CDR3 is TGTGCCAGCAGCTTCGACCGAGGGTTGTGGTACGAGCAGTACTTC. It translates to CASSFDRGLWYEQYF.

About this clone: Distinct nucleotide sequences in the sample also encode this CDR3. J is TRBJ2-3 and V is TRBV9; D not certain. The ends were cut back, 0 bases at V and 4 bases at J, with 3 bases in the middle. Germline V gene data show CDR1 as SGDLS and CDR2 as YYNGEE. This CDR3 contains 12 residues. CDR3 loop: CASSVASDTQYF. In nucleotides, the CDR3 is TGTGCCAGCAGCGTAGCGTCAGATACGCAGTATTTT.

This clone has just a few counts. The chain has TRBV27 and TRBJ1-2, with D possibly TRBD1 on 6 matching bases. The germline CDR1 and CDR2 sequences are MNHEY and SMNVEV (reference sequence). The CDR3 is 13 residues long. V was cut by 6 bases and J by 4 bases, with 12 bases left in between. The CDR3 region has the DNA TGTGCCAGCAGCAAGGACAGTCTCTATGGCTACACCTTC. Its translation is CASSKDSLYGYTF.

In this sample, this clone turned up a few times. The same CDR3 arises from other DNA sequences in this sample as well. The chain joins TRBV28 to TRBJ1-3; D call uncertain. Trimming took off 5 bases at V and 2 bases at J, with 4 bases between the two ends. This CDR3 comprises 12 residues. CDR1 and CDR2 from the germline V gene are MDHEN and SYDVKM. Here the CDR3 DNA reads TGTGCCAGCAGTCCCGCTGGAAACACCATATATTTT. It translates to CASSPAGNTIYF.

This clone has only a few counts. The chain links TRBV28 to TRBJ2-3, with a possible D match to TRBD2 (7 bases). In germline, CDR1 is MDHEN, CDR2 SYDVKM. This CDR3 has 13 residues. Trimming stripped 8 bases from V and 4 bases from J, with 13 bases between. The CDR3, as DNA: TGTGCCAGCTTCCAGGGGAGGGCAGATACGCAGTATTTT. Translating gives CASFQGRADTQYF.

The chain links TRBV2 to TRBJ1-6, with a weak D call TRBD1 (6 bases). Trimming removed 6 bases from V and 6 bases from J, with 15 bases in between. Germline CDR1 reads SNHLY; CDR2 reads FYNNEI. The CDR3 is 15 amino acids. This CDR3 reads CASSSLQGSNSPLHF. The CDR3 bases are TGTGCCAGCAGCAGCTTGCAGGGGTCTAATTCACCCCTCCACTTT.

A few counts support this clone. V and J are TRBV11-2 and TRBJ2-1, with D possibly called TRBD1 or TRBD2 (6 bases each). The V end lost 1 base, the J end lost 9 bases, and 19 bases lay between the germline ends. The CDR3 is made up of 16 amino acids. CDR1 is SGHAT, CDR2 FQNNGV, per germline. The CDR3 bases are TGTGCCAGCAGCTTAGGCACCTATAGGGGGGCTACTGAGCAGTTCTTC. Residues: CASSLGTYRGATEQFF.

The V and J genes are TRBV30 and TRBJ2-5; 8 nucleotides align to TRBD2. CDR3 length: 18 residues. V lost 3 bases and J lost 1; bases outside the gene matches: 16. CDR1 and CDR2 (germline): GTSNPN, SVGIG (reference sequence). DNA for the CDR3: TGTGCCTGGAGCCCGGCGGGGGGCTCACTTAGGGGCCAAGAGACCCAGTACTTC. Translating gives CAWSPAGGSLRGQETQYF.

V usage is TRBV11-3 and J usage is TRBJ2-5, with D possibly called TRBD1 or TRBD2 (6 bases each). Germline V gives CDR1 SGHNT, CDR2 YENEEA. The CDR3 spans 12 residues. Trimming cost V 5 bases and J 5 bases, with 9 bases left between them. Written as DNA, the CDR3 is TGTGCCAGCAGCCGGGGGCCGGAGACCCAGTACTTC. Protein sequence: CASSRGPETQYF.

V gene TRBV2 combines with J gene TRBJ2-6, with TRBD1 as a possible D gene (5 bases). From germline, CDR1 is SNHLY and CDR2 FYNNEI. This CDR3 spans 16 amino acids. Trimming took off 5 bases at V and 0 bases at J, with 11 bases between the two ends. This chain's CDR3 is CASSLTDSSGANVLTF. DNA for the CDR3: TGTGCCAGCAGTCTTACCGACAGCTCTGGGGCCAACGTCCTGACTTTC.

Concerning this clone itself: Other DNA sequences within the sample encode an identical CDR3. The chain uses TRBV5-1 and TRBJ1-1; no clear D. The CDR3 sequence is 14 residues long. From germline, CDR1 is SGHRS and CDR2 YFSETQ. The V and J ends lost 2 bases and 0 bases respectively, with 8 bases between them. CDR3 loop: CASSFGGMNTEAFF. The CDR3 nucleotides are TGCGCCAGCAGCTTTGGCGGGATGAACACTGAAGCTTTCTTT. The whole variable domain, remainder taken from reference TRBV5-1 and TRBJ1-1, is KAGVTQTPRYLIKTRGQQVTLSCSPISGHRSVSWYQQTPGQGLQFLFEYFSETQRNKGNFPGRFSGRQFSNSRSEMNVSTLELGDSALYLCASSFGGMNTEAFFGQGTRLTVV.

V gene TRBV20-1 combines with J gene TRBJ1-1, with D possibly matching TRBD1 (6 bases). V was shortened by 0 bases and J by 8 bases, with 7 bases between the two germline ends. The CDR3 runs to 11 residues. Germline V CDR1 and CDR2: DFQATT, SNEGSKA (reference sequence). CDR3 bases: TGCAGTGCTAGAGAACAGGGAGAAGCTTTCTTT. Translation: CSAREQGEAFF.